This TCR beta chain was captured by sequencing in a study of blood T cell repertoires in COVID-19 (dated by TCRdb to the early 2020s). For the study in its entirety: Collaborator samples came from the United States, Italy and Spain and covered acute and convalescent phases of COVID-19. The material from the prospective study consisted of cDNA or gDNA derived from T cells, B-cell-depleted T cells, or PBMCs. The dataset comprised deeply sampled blood TCRbeta repertoires from subjects exposed to, actively infected with, or recovered from COVID-19. The repertoires were released in a freely available public database intended as a resource for research on the immune response to SARS-CoV-2. Samples came from the ongoing ImmuneRACE study (first 160 participants) plus 1,254 subjects from 6 global collaborators. A de-identified subject ID, COVID-19 status, age in years and sex were almost always included in the sample metadata. Where available, HLA class I and class II types were obtained from metadata supplied by the sample provider rather than from assay-based typing. Broad study findings and their caveats: Clinical and demographic metadata were provided uncurated, with the amount varying by source and participant.

V loses 3 bases, J loses 4 bases, and the germline ends lie 12 bases apart. Its CDR3 holds 15 amino acids, cysteine through phenylalanine. Kept here is only the CDR3 DNA, which spans 45 bases and is read in frame from base 1. CDR1 and CDR2 (MNHEY, SMNVEV) derive from the germline V gene (reference sequence). TCRbeta CDR3 regions were amplified from genomic DNA by means of the immunoSEQ Assay, a bias-controlled multiplex PCR. As for the authors' bioinformatics: The number of nucleated cells in each sample was estimated from the amplification of reference gene primers within the assay. Sequence reads were collapsed and filtered to measure the absolute abundance of every unique TCRbeta CDR3 rearrangement. For each sample, productive Simpson clonality was calculated as the square root of Simpson's diversity index over productive rearrangements. TCRdb stores this immuneACCESS table with in-frame sequences only. Part of the clones is absent; in the studies checked, under half of the shortfall reflects unresolved V genes, and no reason is known for the rest. That table gives V, J and clone size, and the DNA gave D and trimming. The sample table shows 150,000 or so clones, and roughly 84% are seen once. In total, the top ten clones hold 13% to 15% of the sample.

Whole blood was collected in K2EDTA tubes by collaborating institutions according to the institutions' own protocols. For TCRbeta analysis, collaborator samples were shipped as frozen whole blood, as isolated PBMCs, or as DNA extracted from either sample type. Worth noting for this clone: This receptor's antigen is unknown. Within one base of it there is no much larger clone, and no base qualities were kept.

Sequenced: peripheral blood. This sequence uses TRBV27 and TRBJ1-4, with a tentative D gene TRBD1 over 6 matching bases. The TCR sequence derives from a man between 18 and 35 years old with active or convalescent COVID-19. The CDR3 here reads CASSFMGHSNEKLFF. In nucleotide form, the sequence is TGTGCCAGCAGTTTTATGGGACACAGTAATGAAAAACTGTTTTTT. When the CDR3 is completed using the reference TRBV27 and TRBJ1-4 genes on either side, the full variable domain is EAQVTQNPRYLITVTGKKLTVTCSQNMNHEYMSWYRQDPGLGLRQIYYSMNVEVTDKGDVPEGYKVSRKEKRNFPLILESPSPNQTSLYFCASSFMGHSNEKLFFGSGTQLSVL.